Below, one T cell receptor beta chain is given with its context. Study processing details: Amplified reference gene primers provided the basis for estimating nucleated cell counts. Some clones are missing from TCRdb's copy, which holds only in-frame ones; the method was immunoSEQ multiplex PCR. V and J calls and clone size come straight from that table; D and trimming were deduced from the DNA. Of about 270,000 clones in the sample, around 86% are singletons; the top ten hold roughly 8.5%. Germline V lookup: CDR1 SGHRS, CDR2 YFSETQ. With V trimmed by 4 bases and J by 11 bases, 6 bases remained unmatched. There are 14 residues in the CDR3. The data belong to a study of blood T cell repertoires in COVID-19. Turning to the study itself: There were acute and convalescent COVID-19 samples, and they came from the United States, Italy and Spain. PBMCs, B-cell-depleted T cells, or T cells provided the cDNA or gDNA that made up the material.

Sample: peripheral blood. This clonotype was obtained from a man aged 35 to 55 with active or convalescent COVID-19. This chain connects TRBV5-1 to TRBJ1-6; 10 positions match TRBD1. This CDR3 is CASSVGQGFTPLHF. CDR3 coding DNA: TGCGCCAGCAGCGTGGGACAGGGGTTTACACCCCTCCACTTT. Complete variable domain (other parts from reference TRBV5-1 and TRBJ1-6): KAGVTQTPRYLIKTRGQQVTLSCSPISGHRSVSWYQQTPGQGLQFLFEYFSETQRNKGNFPGRFSGRQFSNSRSEMNVSTLELGDSALYLCASSVGQGFTPLHFGNGTRLTVT.